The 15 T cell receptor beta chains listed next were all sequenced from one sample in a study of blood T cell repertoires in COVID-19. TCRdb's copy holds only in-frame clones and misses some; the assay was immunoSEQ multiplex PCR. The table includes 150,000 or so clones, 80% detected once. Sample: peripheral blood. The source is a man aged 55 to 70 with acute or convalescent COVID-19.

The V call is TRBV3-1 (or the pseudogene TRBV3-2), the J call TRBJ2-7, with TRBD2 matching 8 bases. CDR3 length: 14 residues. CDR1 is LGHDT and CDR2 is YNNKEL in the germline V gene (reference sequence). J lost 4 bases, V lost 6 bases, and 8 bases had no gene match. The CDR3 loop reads CASRPGVAGYEQYF. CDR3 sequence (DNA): TGTGCCAGCAGGCCGGGGGTAGCGGGATACGAGCAGTACTTC.

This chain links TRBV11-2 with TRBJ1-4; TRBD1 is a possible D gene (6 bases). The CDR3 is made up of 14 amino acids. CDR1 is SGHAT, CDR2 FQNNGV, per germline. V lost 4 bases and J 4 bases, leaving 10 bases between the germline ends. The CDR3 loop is CASSSIQGNEKLFF. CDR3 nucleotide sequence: TGTGCCAGCAGCTCTATACAGGGTAATGAAAAACTGTTTTTT. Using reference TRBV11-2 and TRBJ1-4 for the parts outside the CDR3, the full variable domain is EAGVAQSPRYKIIEKRQSVAFWCNPISGHATLYWYQQILGQGPKLLIQFQNNGVVDDSQLPKDRFSAERLKGVDSTLKIQPAKLEDSAVYLCASSSIQGNEKLFFGSGTQLSVL.

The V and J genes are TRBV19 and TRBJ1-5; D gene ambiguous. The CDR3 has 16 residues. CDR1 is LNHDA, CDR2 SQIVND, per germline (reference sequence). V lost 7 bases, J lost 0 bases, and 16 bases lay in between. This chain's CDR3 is CASTSTTTYSNQPQHF. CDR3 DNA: TGTGCCAGTACTTCCACTACCACCTATAGCAATCAGCCCCAGCATTTT.

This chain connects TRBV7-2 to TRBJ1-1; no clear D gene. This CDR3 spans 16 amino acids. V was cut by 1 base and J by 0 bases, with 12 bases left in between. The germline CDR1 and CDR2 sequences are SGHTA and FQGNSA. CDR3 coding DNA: TGTGCCAGCAGCTTAGGGGCAGCAACTGTGAACACTGAAGCTTTCTTT. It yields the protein CASSLGAATVNTEAFF.

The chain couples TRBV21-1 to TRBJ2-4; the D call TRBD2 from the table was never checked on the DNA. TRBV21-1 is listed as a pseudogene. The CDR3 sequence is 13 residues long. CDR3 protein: CASGRRTKNIQYF. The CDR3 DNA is TGTGCCAGCGGACGGAGGACCAAAAACATTCAGTACTTC.

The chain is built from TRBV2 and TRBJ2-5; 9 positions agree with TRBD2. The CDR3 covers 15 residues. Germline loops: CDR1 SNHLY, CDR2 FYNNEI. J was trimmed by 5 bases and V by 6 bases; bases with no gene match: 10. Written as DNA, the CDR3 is TGTGCCAGCAGCCAAGCGGGGACTAGCAGGGAGACCCAGTACTTC. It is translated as CASSQAGTSRETQYF.

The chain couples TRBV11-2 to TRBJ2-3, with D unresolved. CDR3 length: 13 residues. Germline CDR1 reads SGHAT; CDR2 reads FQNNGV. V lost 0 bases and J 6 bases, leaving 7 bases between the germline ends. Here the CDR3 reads CASSLDIGDTQYF. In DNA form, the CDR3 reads TGTGCCAGCAGCTTAGACATCGGGGATACGCAGTATTTT.

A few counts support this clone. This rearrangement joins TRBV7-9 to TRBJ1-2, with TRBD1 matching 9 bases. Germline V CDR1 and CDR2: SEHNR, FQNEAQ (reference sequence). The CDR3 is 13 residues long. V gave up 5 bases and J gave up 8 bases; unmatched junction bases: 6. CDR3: CASSLPTGGGYTF. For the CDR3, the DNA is TGTGCCAGCAGCCTACCGACAGGGGGGGGCTACACCTTC.

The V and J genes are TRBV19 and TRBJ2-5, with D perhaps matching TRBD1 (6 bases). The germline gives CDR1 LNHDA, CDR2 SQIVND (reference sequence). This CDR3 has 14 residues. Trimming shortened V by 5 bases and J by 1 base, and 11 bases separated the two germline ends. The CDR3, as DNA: TGTGCCAGTAGTTCCGGGACACTCCAAGAGACCCAGTACTTC. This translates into CASSSGTLQETQYF.

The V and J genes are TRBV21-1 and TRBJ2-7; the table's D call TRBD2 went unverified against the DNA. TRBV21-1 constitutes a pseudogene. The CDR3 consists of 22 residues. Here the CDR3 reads CASSLLGQGARASGRVSYEQYF. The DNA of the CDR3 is TGTGCCAGCAGCCTCCTAGGACAGGGGGCTAGAGCTAGCGGGAGGGTGTCCTACGAGCAGTACTTC.

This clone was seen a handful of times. CDR3 sequence (DNA): TGTGCCAGCAGCAGCATCCGGGACAGGGGGGGCGAGCAGTACTTC. It translates to CASSSIRDRGGEQYF. The chain recombines TRBV7-6 with TRBJ2-7, with 11 bases fitting TRBD1. The CDR3 spans 15 residues. Trimming at V came to 5 bases and at J to 6 bases, leaving 9 bases not matched to a gene. CDR1 is SGHVS, CDR2 FNYEAQ, per germline.

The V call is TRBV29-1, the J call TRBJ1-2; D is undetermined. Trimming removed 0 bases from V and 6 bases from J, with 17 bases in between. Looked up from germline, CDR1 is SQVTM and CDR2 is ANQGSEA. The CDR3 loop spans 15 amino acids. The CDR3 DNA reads TGCAGCGTTGAAGATCGAAAGGGCGGGAGTGATGGCTACACCTTC. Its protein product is CSVEDRKGGSDGYTF.

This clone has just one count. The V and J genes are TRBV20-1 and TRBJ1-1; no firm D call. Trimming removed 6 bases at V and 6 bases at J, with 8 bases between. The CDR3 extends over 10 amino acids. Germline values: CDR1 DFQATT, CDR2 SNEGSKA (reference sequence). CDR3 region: CSAPGPEAFF. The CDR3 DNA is TGCAGTGCCCCCGGTCCTGAAGCTTTCTTT.

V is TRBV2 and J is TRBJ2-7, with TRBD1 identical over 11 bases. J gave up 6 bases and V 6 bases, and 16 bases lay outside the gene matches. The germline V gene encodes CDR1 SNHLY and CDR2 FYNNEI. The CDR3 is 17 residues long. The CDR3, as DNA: TGTGCCAGCAGCCGAGCCGGACAGGGGGCAAGAATTCGCGAGCAGTACTTC. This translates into CASSRAGQGARIREQYF.

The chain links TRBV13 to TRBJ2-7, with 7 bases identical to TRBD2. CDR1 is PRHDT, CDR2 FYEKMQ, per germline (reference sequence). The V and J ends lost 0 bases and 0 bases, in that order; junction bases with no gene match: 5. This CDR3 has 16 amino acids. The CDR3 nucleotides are TGTGCCAGCAGCTTAGGACCGGGGGGATTCTCCTACGAGCAGTACTTC. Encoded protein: CASSLGPGGFSYEQYF. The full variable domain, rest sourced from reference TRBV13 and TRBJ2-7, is AAGVIQSPRHLIKEKRETATLKCYPIPRHDTVYWYQQGPGQDPQFLISFYEKMQSDKGSIPDRFSAQQFSDYHSELNMSSLELGDSALYFCASSLGPGGFSYEQYFGPGTRLTVT.